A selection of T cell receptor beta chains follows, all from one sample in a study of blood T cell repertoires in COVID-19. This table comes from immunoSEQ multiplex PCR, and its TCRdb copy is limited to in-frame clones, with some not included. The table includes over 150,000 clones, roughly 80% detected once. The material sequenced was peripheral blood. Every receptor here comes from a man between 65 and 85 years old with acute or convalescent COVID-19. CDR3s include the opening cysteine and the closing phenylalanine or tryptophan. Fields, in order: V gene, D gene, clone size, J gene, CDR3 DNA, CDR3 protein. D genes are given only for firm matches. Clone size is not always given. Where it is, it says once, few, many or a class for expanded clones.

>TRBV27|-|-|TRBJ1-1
TGTGCCAGCAGTTTATATCCAGGGCTACCGGCTGAAGCTTTCTTT
CASSLYPGLPAEAFF
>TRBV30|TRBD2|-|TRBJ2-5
TGTGCCTGGAGTGCGGGAGGTTTACAAGAGACCCAGTACTTC
CAWSAGGLQETQYF
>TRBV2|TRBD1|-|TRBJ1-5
TGTGCCAGCAGTGAGACGACAGGGGGCAATCAGCCCCAGCATTTT
CASSETTGGNQPQHF
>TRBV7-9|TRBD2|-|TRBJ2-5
TGTGCCAGCAGCCCCCGCGGGGGGGAGGGAGAGACCCAGTACTTC
CASSPRGGEGETQYF
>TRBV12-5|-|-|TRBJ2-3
TGTGCTAGTGGTTTGCTGGTTACTAGCACAGATACGCAGTATTTT
CASGLLVTSTDTQYF
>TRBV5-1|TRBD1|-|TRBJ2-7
TGCGCCAGCAGCTTAACCCCCCCCGGGACAGGGGGCGAGCAGTACTTC
CASSLTPPGTGGEQYF
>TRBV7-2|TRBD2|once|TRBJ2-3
TGTGCCAGCAGCCCTCCCCCACTACTAGCGGGGGGCACAGATACGCAGTATTTT
CASSPPPLLAGGTDTQYF
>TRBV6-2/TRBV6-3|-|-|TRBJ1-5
TGTGCCAGCAGTTACTCTCAGGGGCCCCAGCATTTT
CASSYSQGPQHF
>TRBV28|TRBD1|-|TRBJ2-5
TGTGCCAGCAGTAGGACAGGGTTACCAGAGACCCAGTACTTC
CASSRTGLPETQYF
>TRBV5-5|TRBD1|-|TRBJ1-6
TGTGCCAGCAGCTCCCTGGGTCAGGGGGCTCGGTCACCCCTCCACTTT
CASSSLGQGARSPLHF
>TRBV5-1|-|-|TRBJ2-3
TGCGCCAGCAGCAACCCAGGGGACTATAACTCAGATACGCAGTATTTT
CASSNPGDYNSDTQYF
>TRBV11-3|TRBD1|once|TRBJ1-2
TGTGCCAGCAGCCTAGGGACAGGGGAAAGGAGGGGCTACACCTTC
CASSLGTGERRGYTF
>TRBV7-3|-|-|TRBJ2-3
TGTGCCAGCAGCTTGGATCGGACTAATCAAGGAATGCAGTATTTT
CASSLDRTNQGMQYF
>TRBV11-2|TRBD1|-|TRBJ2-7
TGTGCCAGCAGCTTCAGTTCCGCGACAGGGACCTCCTACGAGCAGTACTTC
CASSFSSATGTSYEQYF
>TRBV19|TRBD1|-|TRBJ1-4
TGTGCCAGTAGTATGAGGACAGGGGATGAAAAACTGTTTTTT
CASSMRTGDEKLFF
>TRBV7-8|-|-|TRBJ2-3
TGTGCCAGCAGCCTAAGGGGGACCGCTAGCGGCCTCGGCACAGATACGCAGTATTTT
CASSLRGTASGLGTDTQYF
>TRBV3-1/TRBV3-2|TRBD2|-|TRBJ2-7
TGTGCCAGCAGCCAAGACATCCAGCGGGAGTGTTGCGAGCAGTACTTC
CASSQDIQRECCEQYF
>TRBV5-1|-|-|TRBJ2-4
TGCGCCAGCAGACGATTCGGGGGGCTAGCCAAAAACATTCAGTACTTC
CASRRFGGLAKNIQYF
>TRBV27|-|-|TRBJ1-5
TGTGCCAGCAGCGGGCCGGGAGGTGGTCAGCCCCAGCATTTT
CASSGPGGGQPQHF
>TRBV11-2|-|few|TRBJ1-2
TGTGCCAGCAGCCTGGACAGCTTCTATGGCTACACCTTC
CASSLDSFYGYTF
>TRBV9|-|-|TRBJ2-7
TGTGCCAGCAGCGTAGCTGGAGCGGACTACGAGCAGTACTTC
CASSVAGADYEQYF
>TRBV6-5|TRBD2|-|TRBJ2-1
TGTGCCAGCAGGGGGACTAGCGGGAGCTACAATGAGCAGTTCTTC
CASRGTSGSYNEQFF
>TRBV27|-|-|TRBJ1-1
TGTGCCAGCATCCGTGGGGGGGCCGGAACTGAAGCTTTCTTT
CASIRGGAGTEAFF
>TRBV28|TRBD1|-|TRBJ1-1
TGTGCCAGCAGTCCTCCGGGACAGGGATCCACTGAAGCTTTCTTT
CASSPPGQGSTEAFF
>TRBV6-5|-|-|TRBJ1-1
TGTGCCACCCAGAGGGCGGAGATGAACACTGAAGCTTTCTTT
CATQRAEMNTEAFF
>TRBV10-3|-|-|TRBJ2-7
TGTGCCATCAGTGGTGCGCGCGAGCAGTACTTC
CAISGAREQYF
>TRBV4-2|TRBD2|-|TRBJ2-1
TGTGCCAGCAGCCACGGAAGCGGTCCTAGCGGGGGGTTCTCCTACAATGAGCAGTTCTTC
CASSHGSGPSGGFSYNEQFF
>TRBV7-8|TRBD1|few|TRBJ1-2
TGTGCCAGCAGCCCCGGACAGGGGTTGGACTATGGCTACACCTTC
CASSPGQGLDYGYTF
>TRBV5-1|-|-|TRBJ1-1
TGCGCCAGCAGCTTGGCAGGGAACATGAACACTGAAGCTTTCTTT
CASSLAGNMNTEAFF
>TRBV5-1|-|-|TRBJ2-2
TGCGCCAGCAGCTTGGGCGGGAACACCGGGGAGCTGTTTTTT
CASSLGGNTGELFF
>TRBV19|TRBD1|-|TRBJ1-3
TGTGCCTCCTTCCCGAGACAGGGTGAAAACACCATATATTTT
CASFPRQGENTIYF
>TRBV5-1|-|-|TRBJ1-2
TGCGCCAGCAGCGAACAAGGGGGTAACTATGGCTACACCTTC
CASSEQGGNYGYTF
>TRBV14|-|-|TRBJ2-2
TGTGCCAGCAGCCGAGGGGGTTTTGGGTCCGGGGAGCTGTTTTTT
CASSRGGFGSGELFF
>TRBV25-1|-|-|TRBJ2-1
TGTGCCAGCAGTGAACGGAGGGCCAGTGAGCAGTTCTTC
CASSERRASEQFF
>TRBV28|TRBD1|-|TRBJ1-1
TGTGCCAGCAGGCCAGGGGGTTCGAGCGCTGAAGCTTTCTTT
CASRPGGSSAEAFF
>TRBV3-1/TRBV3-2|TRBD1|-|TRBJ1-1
TGTGCCAGCAGCCAACCAGGGGGCAACACTGAAGCTTTCTTT
CASSQPGGNTEAFF
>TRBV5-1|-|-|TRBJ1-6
TGCGCCAGCAGCTTTGAAGGGGGACCCTATAATTCACCCCTCCACTTT
CASSFEGGPYNSPLHF
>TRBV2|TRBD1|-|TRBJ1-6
TGTGCCAGCCTCCGGGACAGGGGGTTTGGTTCACCCCTCCACTTT
CASLRDRGFGSPLHF
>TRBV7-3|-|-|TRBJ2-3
TGTGCCAGCAGTCCCCGACGTATCCCGGGGGATACGCAGTATTTT
CASSPRRIPGDTQYF
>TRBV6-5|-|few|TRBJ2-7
TGTGCCAGCAGTTACACCCTGGACAGAGTTGGAGAGCAGTACTTC
CASSYTLDRVGEQYF
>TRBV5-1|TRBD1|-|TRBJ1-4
TGCGCCAGCAGCGGAGGACAGGGAGAGAGGGAAAAACTGTTTTTT
CASSGGQGEREKLFF
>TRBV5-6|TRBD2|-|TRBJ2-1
TGTGCCAGCAGCTTAGATAGCGGGAAAGACTACAATGAGCAGTTCTTC
CASSLDSGKDYNEQFF
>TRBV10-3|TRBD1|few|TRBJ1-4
TGTGCCATCAGAAGAGACAGGGCGGATGAAAAACTGTTTTTT
CAIRRDRADEKLFF
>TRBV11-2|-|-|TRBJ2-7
TGTGCCAGCAGCTTAGTAGGGGGCGAGCAGTACTTC
CASSLVGGEQYF
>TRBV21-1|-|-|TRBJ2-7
TGTGCCAGCAGCAAAGCGTCCCTAGCTGCCGCCGAGCAGTACTTC
CASSKASLAAAEQYF
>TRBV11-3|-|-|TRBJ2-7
TGTGCCAGCAGCTTAGTCCAGGTTCTACCCTACGAGCAGTACTTC
CASSLVQVLPYEQYF